This T cell receptor beta chain appears in the sequencing data of a study of CD8+ T cells in alopecia areata. This clone turned up a few times. RNA extraction and reverse transcription yielded cDNA as sequencing template. Sequenced by immunoSEQ multiplex PCR; TCRdb stores in-frame clones only, minus some. The sample has approximately 140,000 clones; roughly 50% are singletons. Germline CDR1 is MNHNY and CDR2 is SVGAGI (reference sequence). V shed 8 bases and J shed 7 bases, with 16 bases lying between them. There are 13 residues in the CDR3. This receptor was obtained from a human donor with alopecia areata. The chain recombines TRBV6-6 with TRBJ2-3; the D gene is possibly TRBD2 (6 bases). The sequenced sample consisted of CD4+ T cells sorted from blood. CDR3 sequence: CASVGGSSNTQYF. The CDR3 nucleotides read TGTGCCAGCGTCGGGGGATCCTCAAATACGCAGTATTTT.